Included here is one T cell receptor beta chain sequence, with context. The protocol was immunoSEQ multiplex PCR, while the TCRdb copy is restricted to in-frame clones and leaves out a portion. The table has about 46,000 clones, around 84% seen once. The sample originates from a study of OX40 agonist ivuxolimab in advanced cancers. In the study overall: Patients in dose escalation had liver, melanoma, kidney or head and neck cancers. A male proportion of about 80% was recorded, with mean age approximately 60 years and range about 20 to 90. In three patients, partial responses were observed, one with hepatocellular carcinoma and two with cutaneous melanoma.

Trimming left V 0 bases short and J 1 base short, with 12 bases between. The CDR3 is 16 residues long. CDR1 is MNHEY and CDR2 is SVGAGI in the germline V gene. V and J are TRBV6-5 and TRBJ2-5, with D unclear. This TCR was sampled from an adult with an advanced solid tumor such as melanoma, head and neck, liver or kidney cancer. Sequences were derived from CD4+ or CD8+ T cells sorted from blood, sampled in a trial of the OX40 agonist ivuxolimab. The CDR3 sequence: CASSYSVSAFQETQYF. The CDR3 DNA sequence: TGTGCCAGCAGTTACTCGGTATCGGCCTTCCAAGAGACCCAGTACTTC.